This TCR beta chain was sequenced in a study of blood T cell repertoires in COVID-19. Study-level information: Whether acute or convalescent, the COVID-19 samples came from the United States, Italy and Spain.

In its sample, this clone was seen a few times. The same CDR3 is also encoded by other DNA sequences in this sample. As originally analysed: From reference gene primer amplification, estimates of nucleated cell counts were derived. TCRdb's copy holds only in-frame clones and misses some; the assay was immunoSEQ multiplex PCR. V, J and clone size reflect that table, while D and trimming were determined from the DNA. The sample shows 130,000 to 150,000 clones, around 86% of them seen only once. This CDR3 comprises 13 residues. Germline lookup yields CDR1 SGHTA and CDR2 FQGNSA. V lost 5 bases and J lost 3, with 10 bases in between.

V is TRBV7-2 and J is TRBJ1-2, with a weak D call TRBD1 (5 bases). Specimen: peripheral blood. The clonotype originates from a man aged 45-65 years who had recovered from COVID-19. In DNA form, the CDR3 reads TGTGCCAGCAGCCTAGGCAGGGACTATGGCTACACCTTC. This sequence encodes CASSLGRDYGYTF.